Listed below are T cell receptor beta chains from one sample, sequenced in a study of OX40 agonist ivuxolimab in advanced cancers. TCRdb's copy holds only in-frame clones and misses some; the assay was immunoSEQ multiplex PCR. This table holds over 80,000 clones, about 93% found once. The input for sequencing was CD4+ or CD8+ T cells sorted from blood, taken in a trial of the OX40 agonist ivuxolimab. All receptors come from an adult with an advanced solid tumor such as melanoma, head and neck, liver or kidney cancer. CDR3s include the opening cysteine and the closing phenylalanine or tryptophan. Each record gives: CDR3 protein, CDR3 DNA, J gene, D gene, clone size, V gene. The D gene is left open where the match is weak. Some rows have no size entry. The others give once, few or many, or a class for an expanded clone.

CASSSGSSTDTQYF	TGTGCCAGCAGCTCGGGATCCAGCACAGATACGCAGTATTTT	TRBJ2-3	NA	NA	TRBV5-4
CASSSGDMRASRETQYF	TGCGCCAGCAGCTCGGGGGATATGCGGGCGTCCAGGGAGACCCAGTACTTC	TRBJ2-5	NA	NA	TRBV5-1
CASSPGTGVYNEQFF	TGTGCCAGCAGCCCCGGGACAGGGGTTTACAATGAGCAGTTCTTC	TRBJ2-1	TRBD1	few	TRBV5-4
CASSLTGHTEAFF	TGTGCCAGCAGCTTAACGGGACACACTGAAGCTTTCTTT	TRBJ1-1	NA	NA	TRBV7-3
CAKGAGSSYNEQFF	TGTGCCAAGGGAGCTGGTTCATCCTACAATGAGCAGTTCTTC	TRBJ2-1	NA	NA	TRBV11-3
CASSLALTDTQYF	TGTGCCAGCAGCTTAGCGCTCACAGATACGCAGTATTTT	TRBJ2-3	NA	NA	TRBV7-9
CASSDRDPLSTGELFF	TGTGCCAGCAGCGACCGGGACCCTCTGTCCACCGGGGAGCTGTTTTTT	TRBJ2-2	NA	NA	TRBV9
CASSFPRSSYEQYF	TGTGCCAGCAGTTTCCCCAGGAGCTCCTACGAGCAGTACTTC	TRBJ2-7	NA	NA	TRBV27
CASSPLVVDTQYF	TGTGCCAGCAGCCCCTTAGTTGTCGATACGCAGTATTTT	TRBJ2-3	NA	once	TRBV5-8
CASSSGQGDQPQHF	TGTGCCAGCAGCTCCGGACAGGGAGATCAGCCCCAGCATTTT	TRBJ1-5	TRBD1	NA	TRBV28
CASKPGYTGELFF	TGTGCCAGCAAGCCGGGGTACACCGGGGAGCTGTTTTTT	TRBJ2-2	NA	NA	TRBV2
CASSLAGRADLNTEAFF	TGTGCCAGCAGCTTGGCCGGTAGGGCCGACCTGAACACTGAAGCTTTCTTT	TRBJ1-1	NA	NA	TRBV5-5
CASRPYVGGAGETQYF	TGTGCCAGCCGACCCTACGTCGGGGGCGCGGGGGAGACCCAGTACTTC	TRBJ2-5	NA	once	TRBV5-5
CASSSHINYEQYF	TGCGCCAGCAGCTCCCACATAAACTACGAGCAGTACTTC	TRBJ2-7	NA	NA	TRBV5-1
CASSLAGGDIQYF	TGTGCCAGCAGCTTAGCGGGAGGGGACATTCAGTACTTC	TRBJ2-4	TRBD2	NA	TRBV7-9